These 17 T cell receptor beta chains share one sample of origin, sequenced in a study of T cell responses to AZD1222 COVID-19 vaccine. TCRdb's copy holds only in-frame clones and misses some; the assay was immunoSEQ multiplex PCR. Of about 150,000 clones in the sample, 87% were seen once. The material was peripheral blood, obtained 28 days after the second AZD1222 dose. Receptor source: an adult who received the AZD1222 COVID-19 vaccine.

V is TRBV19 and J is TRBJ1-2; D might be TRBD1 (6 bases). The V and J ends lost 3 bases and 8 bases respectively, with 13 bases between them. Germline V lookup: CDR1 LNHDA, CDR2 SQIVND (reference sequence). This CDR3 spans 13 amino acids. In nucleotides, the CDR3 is TGTGCCAGTAGTATTCTCGCAGGGGCGGGCTACACCTTC. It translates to CASSILAGAGYTF.

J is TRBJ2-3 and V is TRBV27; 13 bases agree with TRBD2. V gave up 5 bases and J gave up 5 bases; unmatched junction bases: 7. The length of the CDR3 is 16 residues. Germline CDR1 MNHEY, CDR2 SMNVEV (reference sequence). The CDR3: CASSPRTSGGGDTQYF. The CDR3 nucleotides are TGTGCCAGCAGTCCGAGGACTAGCGGGGGAGGAGATACGCAGTATTTT.

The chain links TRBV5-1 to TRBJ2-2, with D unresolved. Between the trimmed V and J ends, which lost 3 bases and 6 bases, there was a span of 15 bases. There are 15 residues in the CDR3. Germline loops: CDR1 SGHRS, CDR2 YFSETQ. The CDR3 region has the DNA TGCGCCAGCAGCTCCCAGATCAAAGGCGCCGGGGAGCTGTTTTTT. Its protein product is CASSSQIKGAGELFF.

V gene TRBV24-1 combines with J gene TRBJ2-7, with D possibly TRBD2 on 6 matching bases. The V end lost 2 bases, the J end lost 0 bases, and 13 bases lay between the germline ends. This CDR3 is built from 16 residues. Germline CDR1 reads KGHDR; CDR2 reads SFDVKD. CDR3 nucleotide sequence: TGTGCCACCAGTGATTCCCGACGGGAGCCCTCCTACGAGCAGTACTTC. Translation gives CATSDSRREPSYEQYF.

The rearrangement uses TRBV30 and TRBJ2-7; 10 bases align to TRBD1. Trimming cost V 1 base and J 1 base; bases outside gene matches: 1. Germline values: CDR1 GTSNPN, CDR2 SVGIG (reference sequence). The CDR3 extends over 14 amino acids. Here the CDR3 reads CAWSGGQGSYEQYF. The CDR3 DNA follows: TGTGCCTGGAGTGGGGGACAGGGGTCCTACGAGCAGTACTTC. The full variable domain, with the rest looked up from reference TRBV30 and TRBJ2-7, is SQTIHQWPATLVQPVGSPLSLECTVEGTSNPNLYWYRQAAGRGLQLLFYSVGIGQISSEVPQNLSASRPQDRQFILSSKKLLLSDSGFYLCAWSGGQGSYEQYFGPGTRLTVT.

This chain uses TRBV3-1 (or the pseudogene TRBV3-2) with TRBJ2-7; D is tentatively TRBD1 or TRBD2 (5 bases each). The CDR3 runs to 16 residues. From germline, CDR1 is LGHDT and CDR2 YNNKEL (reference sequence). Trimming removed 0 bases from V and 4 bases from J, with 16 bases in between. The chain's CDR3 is CASSQDLGVSRYEQYF. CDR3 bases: TGTGCCAGCAGCCAAGATTTGGGGGTTTCCCGTTACGAGCAGTACTTC.

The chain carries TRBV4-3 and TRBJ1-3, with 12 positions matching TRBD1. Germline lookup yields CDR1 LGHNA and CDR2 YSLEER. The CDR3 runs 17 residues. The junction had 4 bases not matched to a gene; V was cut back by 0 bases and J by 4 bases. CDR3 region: CASSQEGQGAGGNTIYF. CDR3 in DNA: TGCGCCAGCAGCCAAGAGGGACAGGGGGCCGGAGGAAACACCATATATTTT.

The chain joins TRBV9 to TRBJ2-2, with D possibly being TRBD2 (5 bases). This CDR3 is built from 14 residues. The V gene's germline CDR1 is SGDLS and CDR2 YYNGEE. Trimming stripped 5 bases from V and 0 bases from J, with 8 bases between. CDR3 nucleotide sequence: TGTGCCAGCAGTGGACTCCCGAACACCGGGGAGCTGTTTTTT. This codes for CASSGLPNTGELFF.

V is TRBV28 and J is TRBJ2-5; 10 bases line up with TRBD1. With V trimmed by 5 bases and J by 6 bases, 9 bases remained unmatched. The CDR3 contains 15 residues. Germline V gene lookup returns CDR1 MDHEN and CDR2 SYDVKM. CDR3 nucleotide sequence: TGTGCCAGCAGTGCCGGGACAGGGGTCGCTAAGACCCAGTACTTC. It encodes CASSAGTGVAKTQYF.

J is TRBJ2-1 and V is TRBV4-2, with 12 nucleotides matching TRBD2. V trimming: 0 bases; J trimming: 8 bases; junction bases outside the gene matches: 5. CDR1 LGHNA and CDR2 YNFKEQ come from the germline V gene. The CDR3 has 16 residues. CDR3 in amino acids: CASSQELTSGRDEQFF. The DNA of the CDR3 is TGTGCCAGCAGCCAAGAGTTGACTAGCGGGAGAGATGAGCAGTTCTTC.

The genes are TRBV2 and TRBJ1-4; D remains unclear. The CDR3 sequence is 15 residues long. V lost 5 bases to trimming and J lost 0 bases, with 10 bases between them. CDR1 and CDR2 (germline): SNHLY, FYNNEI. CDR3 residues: CASSIQGTTNEKLFF. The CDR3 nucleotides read TGTGCCAGCAGTATTCAAGGAACAACTAATGAAAAACTGTTTTTT.

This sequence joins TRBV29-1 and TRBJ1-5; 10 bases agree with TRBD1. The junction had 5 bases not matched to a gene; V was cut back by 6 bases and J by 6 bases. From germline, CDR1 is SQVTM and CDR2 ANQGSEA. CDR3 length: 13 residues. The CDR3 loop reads CSVRQGAGQPQHF. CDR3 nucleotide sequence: TGCAGCGTACGACAGGGGGCGGGTCAGCCCCAGCATTTT.

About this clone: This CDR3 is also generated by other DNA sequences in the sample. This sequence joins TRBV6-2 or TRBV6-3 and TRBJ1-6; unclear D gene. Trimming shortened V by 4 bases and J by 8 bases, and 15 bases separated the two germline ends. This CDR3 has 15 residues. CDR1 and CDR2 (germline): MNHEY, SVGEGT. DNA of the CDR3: TGTGCCAGCAGTTCGCGGAGCCATGGCGATTCACCCCTCCACTTT. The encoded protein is CASSSRSHGDSPLHF.

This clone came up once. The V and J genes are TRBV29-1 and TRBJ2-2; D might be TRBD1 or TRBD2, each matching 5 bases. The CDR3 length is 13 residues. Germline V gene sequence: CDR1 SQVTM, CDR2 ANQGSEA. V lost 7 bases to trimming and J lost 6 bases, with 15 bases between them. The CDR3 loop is CSAWDPGPGELFF. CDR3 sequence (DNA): TGCAGCGCCTGGGACCCGGGTCCCGGGGAGCTGTTTTTT.

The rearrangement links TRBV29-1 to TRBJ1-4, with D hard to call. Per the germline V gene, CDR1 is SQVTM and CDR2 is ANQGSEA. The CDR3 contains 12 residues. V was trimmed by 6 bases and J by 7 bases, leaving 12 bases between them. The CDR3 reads CSVGPTLEKLFF. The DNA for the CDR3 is TGCAGCGTCGGGCCCACCCTTGAAAAACTGTTTTTT.

The CDR3 sequence: CASSFPANTDTQYF. The CDR3 region has the DNA TGTGCCAGCAGTTTCCCAGCTAACACAGATACGCAGTATTTT. This sequence joins TRBV28 and TRBJ2-3; D is ambiguous. CDR1 MDHEN and CDR2 SYDVKM come from the germline V gene. This CDR3 has 14 residues. V lost 3 bases and J lost 2, with 9 bases in between.

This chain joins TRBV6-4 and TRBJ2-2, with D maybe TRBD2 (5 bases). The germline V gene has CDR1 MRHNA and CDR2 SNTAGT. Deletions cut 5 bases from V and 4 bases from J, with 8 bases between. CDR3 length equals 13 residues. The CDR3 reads CASSLEGTGELFF. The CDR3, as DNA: TGTGCCAGCAGTTTAGAGGGCACCGGGGAGCTGTTTTTT.